This T cell receptor (gamma chain) was captured in a study of gamma-delta chains in newborns, infants, children. Overall study: Polyclonal expansion of innate γδ T cells after birth follows microbial exposure.

As regards this clone: The sample holds other DNA sequences that translate to the same CDR3.

TCRdb fed the reads to CATT. The sample holds over 3,000 gamma-chain clones, more than 55% seen once. Germline loops: CDR1 GITISATS, CDR2 ISYDGTV (reference sequence). The CDR3 spans 13 residues. Specimen: blood. The V gene call reads TRGV9; no J gene was called. This clonotype was sampled from a child who was a newborn, infant or young child, either healthy, febrile or measles-vaccinated (not recorded which). CDR3 region: CALWEANYYKKLF. The CDR3 bases are TGTGCCTTGTGGGAGGCGAATTATTATAAGAAACTATTT.